A selection of T cell receptor beta chains follows, all from one sample in a study of T cell responses to AZD1222 COVID-19 vaccine. Assay: immunoSEQ multiplex PCR; the TCRdb copy retains only in-frame clones and omits some. Here the sample spans about 180,000 clones, around 88% being singletons. This specimen was peripheral blood, taken 28 days after the second AZD1222 dose. These receptor sequences come from an adult who received the AZD1222 COVID-19 vaccine. The CDR3 runs from the conserved cysteine through the conserved F or W. Each record gives: J gene, clone size, D gene, V gene, CDR3 length, CDR3 DNA, CDR3 protein. A D gene is named only where the DNA matches it firmly. Rows give clone size only sometimes, using once, few, many, or a class for an expanded clone.

TRBJ2-3,NA,NA,TRBV12-3/TRBV12-4,13,TGTGCCAGCAGTTACAGATACACAGATACGCAGTATTTT,CASSYRYTDTQYF
TRBJ1-2,NA,TRBD1,TRBV30,13,TGTGCCTGGAGTGGAGGACAGGGGTATGGCTACACCTTC,CAWSGGQGYGYTF
TRBJ2-2,NA,NA,TRBV5-6,14,TGTGCCAGCAGCTTGGGGCAGTACACCGGGGAGCTGTTTTTT,CASSLGQYTGELFF
TRBJ1-1,NA,NA,TRBV7-2,13,TGTGCCAGCAGCTTATACGCTAACACTGAAGCTTTCTTT,CASSLYANTEAFF
TRBJ2-5,NA,NA,TRBV6-1,14,TGTGCCAGCAGTGACAGGTGGGGAGGCGCGACCCAGTACTTC,CASSDRWGGATQYF
TRBJ1-1,NA,TRBD1,TRBV6-6,16,TGTGCCAGCAGAATAACAGGGGGTGCCTGGAACACTGAAGCTTTCTTT,CASRITGGAWNTEAFF
TRBJ1-5,once,NA,TRBV4-3,14,TGCGCCAGCAGCCAAGCTGCAGGGAATCAGCCCCAGCATTTT,CASSQAAGNQPQHF
TRBJ2-5,NA,TRBD1,TRBV7-2,13,TGTGCCAGCAGCAAAATAATAGCCGGGACAGGGAACTTC,CASSKIIAGTGNF
TRBJ1-1,NA,TRBD1,TRBV19,17,TGTGCCAGTAGTCCTAGACAGGGCCAAAGTGGGGACACTGAAGCTTTCTTT,CASSPRQGQSGDTEAFF
TRBJ1-4,NA,TRBD1,TRBV6-5,15,TGTGCCACCGTGGACAGGGGGCTAATAGATGAAAAACTGTTTTTT,CATVDRGLIDEKLFF
TRBJ2-7,NA,NA,TRBV18,12,TGTGCCAGCTCACCCAGGGGCGACGAGCAGTACTTC,CASSPRGDEQYF
TRBJ2-7,NA,NA,TRBV7-9,14,TGTGCCAGCAGCTTTGGGGGCCTAGCGGTTGAGCAGTACTTC,CASSFGGLAVEQYF
TRBJ1-2,NA,NA,TRBV6-5,15,TGTGCCAGCAGCCCCCGGACAGTACCTATCTATGGCTACACCTTC,CASSPRTVPIYGYTF
TRBJ1-6,NA,TRBD1,TRBV5-1,15,TGCGCCAGCAGCCCTGGGACAGTCTATAATTCACCCCTCCACTTT,CASSPGTVYNSPLHF
TRBJ1-5,NA,TRBD1,TRBV6-1,16,TGTGCCAGCAGTGAAGCGACCGGGACAGGGAATCAGCCCCAGCATTTT,CASSEATGTGNQPQHF